These 10 T cell receptor beta chains share one sample of origin, sequenced in a study of T cells after yellow fever vaccination. MiXCR was run by TCRdb on the 5' RACE reads, yielding one entry per CDR3 protein. The data hold about 310,000 distinct CDR3 sequences, with approximately 3.9% observed a single time. This sample comprised PBMCs, obtained on the day of the yellow fever booster vaccination. Receptors originate from a man aged 18 to 30 who received the YFV17D yellow fever vaccine.

This clonotype turned up a few times. The chain joins TRBV9 to TRBJ1-4; D call uncertain. The V gene lost 2 bases and the J gene lost 4 bases, with 6 bases spanning the gap. CDR3 length: 13 amino acids. Germline CDR1 is SGDLS and CDR2 is YYNGEE. CDR3 sequence (DNA): TGTGCCAGCAGCGTGGGCATTAATGAAAAACTGTTTTTT. As protein: CASSVGINEKLFF.

This clonotype was recorded a few times. The chain uses TRBV7-6 and TRBJ2-5; D ambiguous. This CDR3 comprises 16 residues. Germline CDR1 SGHVS, CDR2 FNYEAQ. Deletions cut 1 base from V and 5 bases from J, with 17 bases between. The CDR3 DNA is TGTGCCAGCAGCTTAGTCCCGAGGTGGCCCCCGGAGACCCAGTACTTC. Amino acid sequence: CASSLVPRWPPETQYF.

This clonotype was counted ten times or more. The V and J genes are TRBV5-4 and TRBJ2-7; 10 bases fit TRBD2. V lost 1 base, J lost 2 bases, and 3 bases stayed unmatched. The V gene's germline CDR1 is SGHNT and CDR2 YYREEE (reference sequence). The CDR3 runs to 15 residues. The CDR3 reads CASSLFLAGAYEQYF. The CDR3 DNA follows: TGTGCCAGCAGCTTGTTTCTAGCGGGGGCCTACGAGCAGTACTTC. Drawing the rest from reference TRBV5-4 and TRBJ2-7, the complete variable domain is ETGVTQSPTHLIKTRGQQVTLRCSSQSGHNTVSWYQQALGQGPQFIFQYYREEENGRGNFPPRFSGLQFPNYSSELNVNALELDDSALYLCASSLFLAGAYEQYFGPGTRLTVT.

The table lists this clonotype with a few counts. The chain combines TRBV7-9 with TRBJ1-1; 7 nucleotides match TRBD1. The V segment lost 5 bases and the J segment 1 base; nucleotides outside the gene matches: 7. This CDR3 comprises 15 residues. The V gene's germline CDR1 is SEHNR and CDR2 FQNEAQ (reference sequence). The CDR3 here is CASSDWTGGNTEAFF. CDR3 DNA: TGTGCCAGCAGCGACTGGACAGGAGGGAACACTGAAGCTTTCTTT.

This sequence joins TRBV20-1 and TRBJ2-7; weak D call: TRBD1 (5 bases). Germline V gene lookup returns CDR1 DFQATT and CDR2 SNEGSKA (reference sequence). This CDR3 region has 16 residues. V lost 7 bases, J lost 1 base, and 23 bases lay in between. CDR3 bases: TGCAGTGTCTCCCAGTTAGGGGCAGGAGTTTCCTACGAGCAGTACTTC. Its protein product is CSVSQLGAGVSYEQYF.

The chain links TRBV18 to TRBJ1-4; a weak D match, TRBD1 (6 bases). From germline, CDR1 is KGHSH and CDR2 LQKENI. The CDR3 has 13 residues. The V gene lost 3 bases and the J gene lost 4 bases, with 6 bases spanning the gap. CDR3 residues: CASSPRGNEKLFF. The CDR3 DNA follows: TGTGCCAGCTCACCCAGGGGTAATGAAAAACTGTTTTTT.

The chain employs TRBV18 and TRBJ1-1, with D possibly matching TRBD1 (6 bases). The CDR3 totals 11 residues. Germline CDR1 is KGHSH and CDR2 is LQKENI. V lost 5 bases, J lost 7 bases, and 8 bases lay in between. The CDR3 sequence is CASSAQGEAFF. The CDR3 DNA reads as TGTGCCAGCTCAGCACAGGGTGAAGCTTTCTTT.

At least ten counts were recorded for this clonotype. The chain combines TRBV5-1 with TRBJ2-7; 7 bases align to TRBD1. The CDR3 contains 14 residues. Looked up from germline, CDR1 is SGHRS and CDR2 is YFSETQ. The J segment lost 3 bases and the V segment lost 0 bases, leaving 3 bases of the junction unmatched. The CDR3 protein is CASSLAPGGYEQYV. DNA for the CDR3: TGCGCCAGCAGCTTGGCACCAGGGGGCTACGAGCAGTACGTC.

Many counts were recorded for this clonotype. This chain links TRBV4-3 with TRBJ2-3, with TRBD1 matching over 7 bases. The V gene's germline CDR1 is LGHNA and CDR2 YSLEER. V trimming: 1 base; J trimming: 1 base; junction bases outside the gene matches: 5. CDR3 length: 16 amino acids. The CDR3: CASSQVQGSGTDTQYF. The CDR3 coding sequence is TGCGCCAGCAGCCAAGTACAGGGGTCGGGCACAGATACGCAGTATTTT.

This clonotype has a count of ten or more. CDR3 in DNA: TGTGCCAGCAGTTTATTAGGGATCACAGATACGCAGTATTTT. This translates into CASSLLGITDTQYF. The rearrangement uses TRBV12-3 or TRBV12-4 and TRBJ2-3; no definite D call. V dropped 2 bases and J dropped 2 bases, with 8 bases sitting between them. The CDR3 runs 14 residues.